The sequence of this TCR beta chain was determined in a study of identical twins. Findings of the study overall: Abundant cord blood beta clonotypes carried fewer insertions; memory repertoires showed none.

For this clonotype: Its target is unknown.

Per the germline V gene, CDR1 is MNHEY and CDR2 is SMNVEV (reference sequence). The CDR3 covers 14 residues. V dropped 5 bases and J dropped 4; count of bases not matched to a gene: 3. TCRdb analysed the 5' RACE reads with MiXCR anew, one entry per CDR3 protein. The sample records approximately 680,000 distinct CDR3 sequences, about 7.1% being singletons. These data also formed part of another study, on yellow fever vaccine responses in identical twins.

Sequencing was performed on PBMCs. The sequence was collected from a woman aged 18-29 years in good health. The rearrangement links TRBV27 to TRBJ2-1; TRBD2 matches 9 bases. The CDR3 DNA follows: TGTGCCAGCAGTATAGCGGGGGTTTACAATGAGCAGTTCTTC. Translation: CASSIAGVYNEQFF.